The 16 T cell receptor beta chains reported below all come from one sample, sequenced in a study of blood T cell repertoires in COVID-19. Assay: immunoSEQ multiplex PCR; the TCRdb copy retains only in-frame clones and omits some. The sample has 42,000 or so clones, approximately 85% seen once; the top ten hold less than 40%. Sequencing used peripheral blood. The receptor source for this set is a man aged 35 to 55 with active or convalescent COVID-19.

The chain uses TRBV2 and TRBJ2-3, with 7 bases aligning to TRBD1. The CDR3 runs to 13 residues. Germline V gene lookup returns CDR1 SNHLY and CDR2 FYNNEI. V trimming: 4 bases; J trimming: 7 bases; junction bases outside the gene matches: 5. This CDR3 reads CASSAGGRHTQYF. CDR3 bases: TGTGCCAGCAGTGCAGGGGGTAGGCATACGCAGTATTTT.

The count of this clone is one. CDR3 in amino acids: CASSPGDLSKGYTF. In DNA form, the CDR3 reads TGTGCCAGCAGCCCAGGGGACCTGTCCAAGGGCTACACCTTC. The rearrangement links TRBV5-8 to TRBJ1-2, with D possibly TRBD1 on 6 matching bases. The CDR3 has 14 amino acids. Trimming took off 4 bases at V and 8 bases at J, with 18 bases between the two ends. Germline loops: CDR1 SGHTS, CDR2 YDEGEE.

This clone was counted a few times. The J gene is TRBJ2-7, the V gene TRBV30; D possibly corresponds to TRBD2 (7 bases). The germline gives CDR1 GTSNPN, CDR2 SVGIG (reference sequence). V lost 1 base and J 5 bases, leaving 9 bases between the germline ends. This CDR3 contains 12 residues. CDR3 sequence reads: CAWSAGGHEQYF. As DNA, the CDR3 is TGTGCCTGGAGTGCGGGGGGCCACGAGCAGTACTTC.

The chain uses TRBV28 and TRBJ2-7; tentatively, D is TRBD1 (6 bases). Germline V gene lookup returns CDR1 MDHEN and CDR2 SYDVKM. With 5 bases removed from V and 6 bases from J, the gap between germline ends came to 11 bases. The length of the CDR3 is 12 residues. The CDR3 loop reads CASSLTGPEQYF. The DNA for the CDR3 is TGTGCCAGCAGTCTCACAGGGCCCGAGCAGTACTTC.

V usage is TRBV9 and J usage is TRBJ1-2, with D possibly TRBD1 on 6 matching bases. CDR1 is SGDLS, CDR2 YYNGEE, per germline. Trimming left V 4 bases short and J 4 bases short, with 14 bases between. The CDR3 consists of 14 residues. The CDR3 reads CASSPRRTVYGYTF. DNA of the CDR3: TGTGCCAGCAGCCCCAGAAGGACAGTCTATGGCTACACCTTC.

This chain joins TRBV5-1 and TRBJ2-5; tentatively, D is TRBD2 (6 bases). This CDR3 has 14 amino acids. V was trimmed by 4 bases and J by 2 bases, leaving 12 bases between them. Looked up from germline, CDR1 is SGHRS and CDR2 is YFSETQ. CDR3 bases: TGCGCCAGCAGCGCCGGGGACTTTCAAGAGACCCAGTACTTC. Encoded protein: CASSAGDFQETQYF.

The gene calls are TRBV7-2 and TRBJ2-7; a possible D gene is TRBD1 (6 bases). The germline CDR1 and CDR2 sequences are SGHTA and FQGNSA. Trimming left V 1 base short and J 3 bases short, with 13 bases between. The CDR3 totals 15 residues. CDR3: CASSLEAGRGYEQYF. The CDR3 DNA sequence: TGTGCCAGCAGCTTAGAGGCGGGCAGGGGCTACGAGCAGTACTTC.

V and J are TRBV15 and TRBJ1-4; TRBD1 is a possible D gene (6 bases). Germline CDR1 LNHNV, CDR2 YYDKDF (reference sequence). CDR3 length equals 14 residues. The ends were cut back, 10 bases at V and 2 bases at J, with 14 bases in the middle. The CDR3: CARQAAGTNEKLFF. The CDR3 bases are TGTGCCAGACAGGCCGCTGGGACTAATGAAAAACTGTTTTTT. Using reference TRBV15 and TRBJ1-4 for the parts outside the CDR3, the full variable domain is DAMVIQNPRYQVTQFGKPVTLSCSQTLNHNVMYWYQQKSSQAPKLLFHYYDKDFNNEADTPDNFQSRRPNTSFCFLDIRSPGLGDTAMYLCARQAAGTNEKLFFGSGTQLSVL.

The chain joins TRBV11-2 to TRBJ2-7; 9 nucleotides agree with TRBD2. Per germline, CDR1 SGHAT and CDR2 FQNNGV. V gave up 1 base and J gave up 6 bases; unmatched junction bases: 7. The CDR3 length is 15 residues. CDR3 sequence reads: CASSLVEGLASEQYF. The CDR3 DNA reads as TGTGCCAGCAGCTTAGTGGAGGGACTAGCTTCCGAGCAGTACTTC.

The V gene is TRBV19, the J gene TRBJ1-1; 9 bases fit TRBD1. CDR3 length equals 15 residues. The germline V gene has CDR1 LNHDA and CDR2 SQIVND (reference sequence). V shed 1 base and J 5 bases; nucleotides not matched to a gene: 5. As DNA, the CDR3 is TGTGCCAGTAGTATAGGAGGGACAGGGAGAACTGAAGCTTTCTTT. As protein: CASSIGGTGRTEAFF.

This rearrangement joins TRBV28 to TRBJ1-3; TRBD1 matches at 10 bases. The CDR3 spans 16 residues. Germline CDR1 and CDR2: MDHEN and SYDVKM. V shed 4 bases and J 8 bases; nucleotides not matched to a gene: 11. The CDR3 DNA follows: TGTGCCAGCAGTTCCCCCGGGACAGGGGAGAAGCACACCATATATTTT. Amino acids: CASSSPGTGEKHTIYF. Complete variable domain (other parts from reference TRBV28 and TRBJ1-3): DVKVTQSSRYLVKRTGEKVFLECVQDMDHENMFWYRQDPGLGLRLIYFSYDVKMKEKGDIPEGYSVSREKKERFSLILESASTNQTSMYLCASSSPGTGEKHTIYFGEGSWLTVV.

The chain joins TRBV21-1 to TRBJ2-2; the table calls TRBD2, which could not be checked here. TRBV21-1 is listed as a pseudogene. The CDR3 is 15 residues long. The CDR3 DNA reads TGTGCCAGCAGCAGAGGAGAGGGTAACACCGGGGAGCTGTTTTTT. This codes for CASSRGEGNTGELFF.

The chain has TRBV6-5 and TRBJ1-4; no reliable D call. With 0 bases removed from V and 7 bases from J, the gap between germline ends came to 9 bases. The germline gives CDR1 MNHEY, CDR2 SVGAGI. This CDR3 spans 14 amino acids. The CDR3 loop reads CASSYSGEREKLFF. In nucleotides, the CDR3 is TGTGCCAGCAGTTACTCTGGAGAGCGTGAAAAACTGTTTTTT.

The chain combines TRBV24-1 with TRBJ2-5, with 7 bases fitting TRBD1. CDR1 KGHDR and CDR2 SFDVKD come from the germline V gene. The CDR3 contains 16 residues. Unmatched junction bases numbered 8, after V lost 4 bases and J lost 1 base. CDR3 nucleotides: TGTGCCACCAGTGACCCTTTACAGGGGCCCCAAGAGACCCAGTACTTC. This sequence encodes CATSDPLQGPQETQYF.

The chain is built from TRBV11-2 and TRBJ1-6; 8 bases agree with TRBD1. The germline V gene encodes CDR1 SGHAT and CDR2 FQNNGV. V shed 5 bases, J shed 11 bases, and the junction held 14 bases outside the gene matches. The CDR3 covers 16 residues. CDR3 region: CASSPLPGQVLPPLHF. CDR3 DNA: TGTGCCAGCAGCCCCCTGCCGGGACAGGTTCTCCCACCCCTCCACTTT.

The genes are TRBV7-2 and TRBJ1-1, with D hard to call. This CDR3 has 12 residues. Germline V gene lookup returns CDR1 SGHTA and CDR2 FQGNSA. V lost 5 bases and J lost 5, with 9 bases in between. The DNA for the CDR3 is TGTGCCAGCAGCCTCGGAGTAACTGAAGCTTTCTTT. It yields the protein CASSLGVTEAFF. The full variable domain, with the rest looked up from reference TRBV7-2 and TRBJ1-1, is GAGVSQSPSNKVTEKGKDVELRCDPISGHTALYWYRQSLGQGLEFLIYFQGNSAPDKSGLPSDRFSAERTGGSVSTLTIQRTQQEDSAVYLCASSLGVTEAFFGQGTRLTVV.